A selection of T cell receptor beta chains follows, all from one sample in a study of graft-versus-host responses after intestinal transplantation. Profiling relied on immunoSEQ multiplex PCR, and the TCRdb table lists in-frame clones only, not all of them. The sample lists around 120,000 clones, around nine tenths occurring once. Their cognate antigens are unknown. The starting material was unstimulated CD4+ T cells sorted from spleen or lymph node cells, obtained before intestinal transplant. The receptors here all came from a human donor who received an intestinal transplant. The CDR3 runs from the conserved cysteine through the conserved F or W. D genes are given only for firm matches. A clone size is listed for some rows: how often the clone was seen (once, few, many), or a class if it is expanded.

-,TRBJ2-2,-,TRBV5-1,TGCGCCAGCAGCTTGGATGGGCGGGACACCGGGGAGCTGTTTTTT,CASSLDGRDTGELFF
TRBD1,TRBJ1-2,-,TRBV9,TGTGCCAGCAGCTACGGACAGGGGGTAGGGGGCTACACCTTC,CASSYGQGVGGYTF
TRBD2,TRBJ2-7,-,TRBV6-5,TGTGCCAGCAGTTACCGCCAGGGGACTAGCTACGAGCAGTACTTC,CASSYRQGTSYEQYF
-,TRBJ2-5,-,TRBV19,TGTGCCAGTAGTAAACGGGGCGGGGAAGAGACCCAGTACTTC,CASSKRGGEETQYF
-,TRBJ1-6,-,TRBV15,TGTGCCACCAGCCCGAGCTCCTATAATTCACCCCTCCACTTT,CATSPSSYNSPLHF
-,TRBJ1-2,-,TRBV5-6,TGTGCCAGCAGCTTGCAACGTCGGTCTATTGGCAGGGAAGACTACACCTTC,CASSLQRRSIGREDYTF
TRBD1,TRBJ1-5,-,TRBV5-6,TGTGCCAGCAGCCAAGACAGGGCTAAGCCCCAGCATTTT,CASSQDRAKPQHF
-,TRBJ2-3,-,TRBV6-1,TGTGCCAGCAGTGAATACCTAGCGAAGGATACGCAGTATTTT,CASSEYLAKDTQYF
TRBD1,TRBJ1-1,-,TRBV5-6,TGTGCCAGCACCTTAGACAGGGGCGGTGGAACTGAAGCTTTCTTT,CASTLDRGGGTEAFF
TRBD1,TRBJ2-1,once,TRBV5-1,TGCGCCAGCAGATCTCGGACAGGGGAGGGCTACAATGAGCAGTTCTTC,CASRSRTGEGYNEQFF
-,TRBJ1-3,-,TRBV30,TGTGCCTGGAGTGTACTTGCCGCAAACACCATATATTTT,CAWSVLAANTIYF
-,TRBJ2-7,-,TRBV4-1,TGCGCCAGCAGCCGTCTCCTCAGCTCCTACGAGCAGTACTTC,CASSRLLSSYEQYF
-,TRBJ2-7,-,TRBV7-2,TGTGCCAGCAGCGTCCAGAGGCCTACCTACGAGCAGTACTTC,CASSVQRPTYEQYF
-,TRBJ2-7,-,TRBV4-3,TGCGCCAGCAGCCAAGACCAAAGGCAGGGGACCTACGAGCAGTACTTC,CASSQDQRQGTYEQYF
-,TRBJ1-2,once,TRBV6-5,TGTGCCAGCAGTTCTGCAGGCCTCCCCAGGGGCTACACCTTC,CASSSAGLPRGYTF
-,TRBJ1-5,-,TRBV2,TGTGCCAGCAGTGGCCCTACCGACAGGTCCAATCAGCCCCAGCATTTT,CASSGPTDRSNQPQHF
TRBD2,TRBJ2-7,-,TRBV5-1,TGCGCCAGCAGCTTTGGACTAGCGGGGTCCTACGAGCAGTACTTC,CASSFGLAGSYEQYF
TRBD2,TRBJ2-3,-,TRBV9,TGTGCCAGCAGCGTAGATCCTAGCGGGGTCACAGATACGCAGTATTTT,CASSVDPSGVTDTQYF
-,TRBJ2-7,-,TRBV11-3,TGTGCCAGCAGCTTAGGACACTCTGGGGAGCAGTACTTC,CASSLGHSGEQYF
TRBD2,TRBJ2-1,-,TRBV5-1,TGCGCCAGCAGCTTATTAGCGGGGCCCTACAATGAGCAGTTCTTC,CASSLLAGPYNEQFF
TRBD1,TRBJ2-7,-,TRBV2,TGTGCCAGCAGTGAAGAGGCCCTCGGGACAGGGGGCGACGAGCAGTACTTC,CASSEEALGTGGDEQYF
-,TRBJ2-7,-,TRBV7-9,TGTGCCAGTCAGGGAAACCTCTACGAGCAGTACTTC,CASQGNLYEQYF
-,TRBJ1-6,-,TRBV6-5,TGTGCCAGCTCCCTTGAGACGGGTTTCAATTCACCCCTCCACTTT,CASSLETGFNSPLHF
TRBD1,TRBJ2-7,-,TRBV2,TGTGCCAGCAGTGGGGGACAGGGCTACGAGCAGTACTTC,CASSGGQGYEQYF
TRBD1,TRBJ1-1,-,TRBV6-5,TGTGCCAGCAGTCTTACCGGGACAGACACTGAAGCTTTCTTT,CASSLTGTDTEAFF
TRBD2,TRBJ2-1,-,TRBV6-5,TGTGCCAGCAGTCGGCTAGCGGGAGGGCCCCATGAGCAGTTCTTC,CASSRLAGGPHEQFF
-,TRBJ1-1,-,TRBV27,TGTGCCAGCAGTCATCGGTGGACAGAGATGAACACTGAAGCTTTCTTT,CASSHRWTEMNTEAFF
-,TRBJ2-7,-,TRBV5-1,TGCGCCAGCAGCTTGGATGCTTCAGGGGTTGAATCCTACGAGCAGTACTTC,CASSLDASGVESYEQYF